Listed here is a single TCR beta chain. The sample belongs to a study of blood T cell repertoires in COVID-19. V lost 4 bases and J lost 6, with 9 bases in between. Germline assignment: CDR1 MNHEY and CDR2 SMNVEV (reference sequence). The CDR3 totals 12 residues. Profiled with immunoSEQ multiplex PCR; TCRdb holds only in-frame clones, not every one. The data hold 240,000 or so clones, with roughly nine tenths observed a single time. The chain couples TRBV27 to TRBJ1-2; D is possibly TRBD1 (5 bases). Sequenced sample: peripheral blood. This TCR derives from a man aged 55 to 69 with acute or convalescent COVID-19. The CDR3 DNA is TGTGCCAGCAGTTCCTCAGGGAATGGCTACACCTTC. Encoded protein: CASSSSGNGYTF.